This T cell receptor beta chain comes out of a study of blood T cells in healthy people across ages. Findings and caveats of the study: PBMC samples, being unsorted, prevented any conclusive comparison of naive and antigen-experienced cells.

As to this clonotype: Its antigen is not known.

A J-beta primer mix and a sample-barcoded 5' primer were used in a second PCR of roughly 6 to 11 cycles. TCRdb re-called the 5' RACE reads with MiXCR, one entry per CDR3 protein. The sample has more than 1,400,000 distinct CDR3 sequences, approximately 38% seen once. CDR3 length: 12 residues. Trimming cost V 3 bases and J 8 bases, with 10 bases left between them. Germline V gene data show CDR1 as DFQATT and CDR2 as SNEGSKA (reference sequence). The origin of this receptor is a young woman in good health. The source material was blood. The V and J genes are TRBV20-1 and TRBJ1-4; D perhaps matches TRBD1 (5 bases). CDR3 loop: CSARGPEEKLFF. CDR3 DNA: TGCAGTGCTAGGGGACCCGAGGAAAAACTGTTTTTT.